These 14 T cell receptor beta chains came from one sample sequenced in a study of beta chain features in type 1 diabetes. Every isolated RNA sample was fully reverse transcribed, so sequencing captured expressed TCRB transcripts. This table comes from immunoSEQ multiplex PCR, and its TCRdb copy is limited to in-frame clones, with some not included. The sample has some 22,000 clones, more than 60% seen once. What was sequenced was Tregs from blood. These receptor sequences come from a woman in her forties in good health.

The DNA for the CDR3 is TGTGCCATCAGTGATATGGGCGCAGAGGGAGATACGCAGTATTTT. This sequence encodes CAISDMGAEGDTQYF. This chain uses TRBV10-3 with TRBJ2-3, with a tentative D call TRBD2 (5 bases). CDR1 and CDR2 from the germline V gene are ENHRY and SYGVKD. V was trimmed by 3 bases and J by 5 bases, leaving 15 bases between them. The CDR3 totals 15 residues.

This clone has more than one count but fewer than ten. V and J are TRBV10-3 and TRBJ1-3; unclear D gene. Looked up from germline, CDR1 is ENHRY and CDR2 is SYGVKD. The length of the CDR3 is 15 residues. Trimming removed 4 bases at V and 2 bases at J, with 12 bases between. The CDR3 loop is CAISVGESAGNTIYF. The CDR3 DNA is TGTGCCATCAGTGTCGGGGAGTCCGCTGGAAACACCATATATTTT.

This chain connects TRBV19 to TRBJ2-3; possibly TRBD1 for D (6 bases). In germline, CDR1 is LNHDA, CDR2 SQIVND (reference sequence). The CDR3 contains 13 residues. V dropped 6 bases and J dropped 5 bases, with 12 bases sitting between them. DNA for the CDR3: TGTGCCAGTAGCCCCTTACAGGGAGATACGCAGTATTTT. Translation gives CASSPLQGDTQYF. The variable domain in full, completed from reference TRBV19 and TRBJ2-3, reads DGGITQSPKYLFRKEGQNVTLSCEQNLNHDAMYWYRQDPGQGLRLIYYSQIVNDFQKGDIAEGYSVSREKKESFPLTVTSAQKNPTAFYLCASSPLQGDTQYFGPGTRLTVL.

The CDR3 DNA reads as TGCGCCAGCAGGGGGATCGGGACAGCCATATACGAGCAGTACTTC. Its protein product is CASRGIGTAIYEQYF. The chain recombines TRBV10-2 with TRBJ2-7; 7 bases agree with TRBD1. There are 15 residues in the CDR3. Germline values: CDR1 WSHSY, CDR2 SAAADI. Germline trimming cut 6 bases from V and 4 bases from J; bases unmatched to any gene: 12.

The CDR3 region has the DNA TGTGCCAGCTCACCGGCAGGCGGGGGGACCCAGTACTTC. Translating gives CASSPAGGGTQYF. The gene calls are TRBV18 and TRBJ2-5, with 7 bases matching TRBD2. V shed 3 bases and J 7 bases; nucleotides not matched to a gene: 5. The CDR3 spans 13 residues. Germline CDR1 and CDR2: KGHSH and LQKENI.

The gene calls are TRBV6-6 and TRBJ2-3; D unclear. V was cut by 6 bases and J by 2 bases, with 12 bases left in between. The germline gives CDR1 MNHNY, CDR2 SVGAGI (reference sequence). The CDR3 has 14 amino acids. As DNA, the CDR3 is TGTGCCAGCAGCTCCACCAGGAACACAGATACGCAGTATTTT. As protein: CASSSTRNTDTQYF.

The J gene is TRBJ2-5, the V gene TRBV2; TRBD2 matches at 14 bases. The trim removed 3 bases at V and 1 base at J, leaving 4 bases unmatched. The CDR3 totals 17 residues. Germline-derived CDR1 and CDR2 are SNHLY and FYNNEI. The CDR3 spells CASSDRTSGGLQETQYF. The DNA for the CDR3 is TGTGCCAGCAGTGACCGGACTAGCGGGGGGCTCCAAGAGACCCAGTACTTC.

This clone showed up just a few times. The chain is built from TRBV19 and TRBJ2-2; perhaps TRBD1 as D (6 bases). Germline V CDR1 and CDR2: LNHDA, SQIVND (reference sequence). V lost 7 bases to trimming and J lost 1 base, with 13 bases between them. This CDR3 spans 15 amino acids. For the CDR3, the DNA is TGTGCCAGTAAGAGGAGCAGGGGGAACACCGGGGAGCTGTTTTTT. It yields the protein CASKRSRGNTGELFF.

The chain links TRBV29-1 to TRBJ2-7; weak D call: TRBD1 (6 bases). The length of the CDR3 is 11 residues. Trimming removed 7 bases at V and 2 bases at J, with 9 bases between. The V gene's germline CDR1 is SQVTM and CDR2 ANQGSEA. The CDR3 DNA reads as TGCAGCGCTCGGGACACCTACGAGCAGTACTTC. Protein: CSARDTYEQYF.

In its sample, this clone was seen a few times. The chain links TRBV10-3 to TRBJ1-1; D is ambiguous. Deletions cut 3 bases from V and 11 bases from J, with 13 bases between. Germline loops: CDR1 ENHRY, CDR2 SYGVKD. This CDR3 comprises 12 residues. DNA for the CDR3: TGTGCCATCAGTGACGCGAGAGGGTATGCTTTCTTT. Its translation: CAISDARGYAFF.

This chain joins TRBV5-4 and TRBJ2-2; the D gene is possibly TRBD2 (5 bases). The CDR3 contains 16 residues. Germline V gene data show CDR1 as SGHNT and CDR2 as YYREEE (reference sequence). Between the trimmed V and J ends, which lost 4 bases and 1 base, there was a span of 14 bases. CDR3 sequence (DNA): TGTGCCAGCAGCCTCGCGGGCCTTCAGAACACCGGGGAGCTGTTTTTT. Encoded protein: CASSLAGLQNTGELFF.

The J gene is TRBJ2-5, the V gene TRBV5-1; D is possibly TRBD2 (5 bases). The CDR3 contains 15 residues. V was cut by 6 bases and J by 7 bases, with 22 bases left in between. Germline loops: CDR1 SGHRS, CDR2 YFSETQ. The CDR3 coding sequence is TGCGCCAGCATGGACGGACCAACCAGAGGAGGGACCCAGTACTTC. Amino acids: CASMDGPTRGGTQYF.

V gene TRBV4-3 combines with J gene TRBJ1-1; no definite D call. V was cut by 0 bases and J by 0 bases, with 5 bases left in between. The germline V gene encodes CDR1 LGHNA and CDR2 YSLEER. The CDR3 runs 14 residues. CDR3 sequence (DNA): TGCGCCAGCAGCCAAGATATTATGAACACTGAAGCTTTCTTT. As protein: CASSQDIMNTEAFF.

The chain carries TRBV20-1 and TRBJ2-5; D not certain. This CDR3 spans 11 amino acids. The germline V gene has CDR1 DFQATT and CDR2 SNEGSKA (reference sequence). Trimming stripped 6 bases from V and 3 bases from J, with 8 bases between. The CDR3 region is CSAPREETQYF. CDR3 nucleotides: TGCAGTGCCCCCCGGGAAGAGACCCAGTACTTC.